This T cell receptor beta chain was documented in a study of cytomegalovirus exposure and HLA in healthy donors. As for the study in general: Findings of an earlier analysis included 90 million to 120 million unique TCR beta sequences from 170 million or so T cells. The study's findings and limits: Overall, roughly 150 TCR beta chains were annotated as cytomegalovirus-associated.

About this clone: Its specificity is not known.

V shed 5 bases, J shed 3 bases, and the junction held 11 bases outside the gene matches. In germline, CDR1 is SGHTA, CDR2 FQGNSA. This CDR3 has 17 amino acids. This PCR relied on a set of 60 Vbeta primers and 13 Jbeta primers. Using immunoSEQ multiplex PCR, the repertoire was profiled, and TCRdb retains in-frame clones only, with some absent. The sample lists 150,000 to 200,000 clones; 80% to 90% were seen once. Sequencing used PBMCs. This clonotype originated in a man aged 18-30 years in good health and CMV-seropositive. This chain joins TRBV7-2 and TRBJ2-2, with 8 bases aligning to TRBD2. The CDR3 protein is CASSQGQAGAYTGELFF. The CDR3 bases are TGTGCCAGCAGCCAGGGACAAGCGGGGGCATACACCGGGGAGCTGTTTTTT.